The rows below give T cell receptor beta chains drawn from one sample of a study of T cells in Graves' hyperthyroidism and ophthalmopathy. TCRdb reprocessed the multiplex PCR reads with MiXCR, giving one entry per CDR3 protein. The sample lists around 560,000 distinct CDR3 sequences, 16% occurring once. The sequenced material came from blood. These receptors all stem from a woman aged 18-29 years with Graves' hyperthyroidism. Each CDR3 is given with its conserved first and last residue. Fields, in order: clone size, V gene, J gene, D gene, CDR3 protein, CDR3 DNA. A D gene is named only where the DNA matches it firmly. Rows give clone size only sometimes, using once, few, many, or a class for an expanded clone.

abundance: few
v_gene: TRBV6-1
j_gene: TRBJ1-4
d_gene: -
CDR3aa: CASSPHGGATNEKLFF
CDR3nt: TGTGCCAGCAGTCCGCACGGGGGAGCAACTAATGAAAAACTGTTTTTT

abundance: -
v_gene: TRBV19
j_gene: TRBJ1-5
d_gene: -
CDR3aa: CASSTRDTYQPQHF
CDR3nt: TGTGCCAGTAGTACCCGAGACACTTATCAGCCCCAGCATTTT

abundance: few
v_gene: TRBV7-9
j_gene: TRBJ1-2
d_gene: -
CDR3aa: CASSPGHPGYTF
CDR3nt: TGTGCCAGCAGCCCTGGACATCCTGGCTACACCTTC

abundance: few
v_gene: TRBV5-1
j_gene: TRBJ1-1
d_gene: TRBD1
CDR3aa: CASSPGQGNEAFF
CDR3nt: TGCGCCAGCAGCCCAGGACAGGGGAATGAAGCTTTCTTT

abundance: -
v_gene: TRBV5-5
j_gene: TRBJ2-7
d_gene: -
CDR3aa: CASSKDTVQGTGWEQYF
CDR3nt: TGTGCCAGCAGCAAAGATACGGTGCAGGGCACGGGCTGGGAGCAGTACTTC

abundance: many
v_gene: TRBV6-2/TRBV6-3
j_gene: TRBJ2-1
d_gene: TRBD2
CDR3aa: CASSYSGGDNEQFF
CDR3nt: TGTGCCAGCAGTTACAGCGGGGGAGACAATGAGCAGTTCTTC

abundance: many
v_gene: TRBV14
j_gene: TRBJ1-1
d_gene: TRBD1
CDR3aa: CASSPRTGGTEAFF
CDR3nt: TGTGCCAGCAGCCCAAGGACAGGGGGCACTGAAGCTTTCTTT

abundance: few
v_gene: TRBV9
j_gene: TRBJ2-5
d_gene: -
CDR3aa: CASSVAAAETQYF
CDR3nt: TGTGCCAGCAGCGTAGCAGCAGCAGAGACCCAGTACTTC

abundance: -
v_gene: TRBV25-1
j_gene: TRBJ2-7
d_gene: -
CDR3aa: CASSEVGTATYEQYF
CDR3nt: TGTGCCAGCAGTGAAGTCGGGACTGCCACCTACGAGCAGTACTTC

abundance: -
v_gene: TRBV25-1
j_gene: TRBJ1-1
d_gene: -
CDR3aa: CPTGRPEAFF
CDR3nt: TGCCCTACAGGGCGTCCTGAAGCTTTCTTT

abundance: many
v_gene: TRBV5-1
j_gene: TRBJ1-1
d_gene: -
CDR3aa: CASSPRGGNTEAFF
CDR3nt: TGCGCCAGCAGCCCGAGGGGAGGAAACACTGAAGCTTTCTTT

abundance: many
v_gene: TRBV18
j_gene: TRBJ1-5
d_gene: -
CDR3aa: CASSPQGDSNQPQHF
CDR3nt: TGTGCCAGCTCACCACAGGGAGATAGCAATCAGCCCCAGCATTTT

abundance: -
v_gene: TRBV20-1
j_gene: TRBJ1-6
d_gene: -
CDR3aa: CSAKSPRGANSPLHF
CDR3nt: TGCAGTGCTAAAAGCCCGAGGGGCGCGAATTCACCCCTCCACTTT

abundance: few
v_gene: TRBV20-1
j_gene: TRBJ1-3
d_gene: -
CDR3aa: CSARAWGGLTGNTIYF
CDR3nt: TGCAGTGCTAGAGCCTGGGGGGGGTTGACTGGAAACACCATATATTTT

abundance: many
v_gene: TRBV7-2
j_gene: TRBJ2-3
d_gene: TRBD2
CDR3aa: CASSLALGREGVTDTQYF
CDR3nt: TGTGCCAGCAGCTTAGCGCTTGGGCGGGAGGGAGTAACAGATACGCAGTATTTT

abundance: many
v_gene: TRBV20-1
j_gene: TRBJ2-7
d_gene: -
CDR3aa: CSARAMGASSYEQYF
CDR3nt: TGCAGTGCTAGAGCTATGGGGGCCAGCTCCTACGAGCAGTACTTC

abundance: few
v_gene: TRBV30
j_gene: TRBJ1-1
d_gene: TRBD1
CDR3aa: CAWGYRGGSTEAFF
CDR3nt: TGTGCCTGGGGCTACAGGGGTGGGAGCACTGAAGCTTTCTTT

abundance: few
v_gene: TRBV6-1
j_gene: TRBJ1-1
d_gene: -
CDR3aa: CASSEARNTEAFF
CDR3nt: TGTGCCAGCAGTGAAGCGAGGAACACTGAAGCTTTCTTT

abundance: few
v_gene: TRBV11-3
j_gene: TRBJ1-4
d_gene: TRBD1
CDR3aa: CASTTGTGPLKLFF
CDR3nt: TGTGCCAGCACCACCGGGACAGGGCCTCTTAAACTGTTTTTT

abundance: once
v_gene: TRBV28
j_gene: TRBJ2-7
d_gene: TRBD2
CDR3aa: CASSGLAGGSLFTYEQYF
CDR3nt: TGTGCCAGCAGTGGACTAGCGGGAGGTTCCCTATTTACCTACGAGCAGTACTTC